This note documents a single T cell receptor beta chain sequence. The target antigen is unknown. Germline-derived CDR1 and CDR2 are SGHDN and FVKESK. V shed 1 base and J shed 4 bases, with 11 bases lying between them. The CDR3 loop spans 15 amino acids. The source of the sample is a study of blood T cells in healthy people across ages. General study points: Both higher diversity and more naive CD4+ cells marked long-lived donors when set against aged donors. Diversity estimates from one million T cells were considered underestimates.

Primed by a sample-barcoded 5' primer and a J-beta primer mix, a second PCR proceeded for roughly 6 to 12 cycles. TCRdb re-called the 5' RACE reads with MiXCR, one entry per CDR3 protein. The table lists about 680,000 distinct CDR3 sequences, 49% of them singletons. The clonotype originates from a woman aged 55 to 70 in good health. This rearrangement joins TRBV14 to TRBJ2-1, with D possibly TRBD2 on 7 matching bases. The sequenced material came from blood. The CDR3 protein is CASSQGGGRYNEQFF. The CDR3, as DNA: TGTGCCAGCAGCCAAGGGGGGGGCCGATACAATGAGCAGTTCTTC.